This T cell receptor (beta chain) was captured by sequencing in a study of T cell changes during pregnancy in multiple sclerosis. TCRdb's table, derived via immunoSEQ multiplex PCR, lists solely in-frame clones and lacks some. The sample holds some 60,000 clones, more than 75% seen once. Sequenced material: peripheral blood, taken in the first trimester of pregnancy. This sequence originates from a female donor in good health, enrolled as a control in a pregnancy study.

The DNA for the CDR3 is TGTGCCAGCACCCAGACTAGCGGGACGCACCCGGCAGATACGCAGTATTTT. Protein product: CASTQTSGTHPADTQYF. The chain employs TRBV28 and TRBJ2-3, with 11 bases aligning to TRBD2. Per the germline V gene, CDR1 is MDHEN and CDR2 is SYDVKM. The V and J ends lost 7 bases and 4 bases, in that order; junction bases with no gene match: 13. This CDR3 has 17 amino acids. Complete variable domain (other parts from reference TRBV28 and TRBJ2-3): DVKVTQSSRYLVKRTGEKVFLECVQDMDHENMFWYRQDPGLGLRLIYFSYDVKMKEKGDIPEGYSVSREKKERFSLILESASTNQTSMYLCASTQTSGTHPADTQYFGPGTRLTVL.